The rows below give T cell receptor beta chains drawn from one sample of a study of shared clonotypes between healthy human individuals. Assay used: immunoSEQ multiplex PCR; TCRdb lists only in-frame clones, some missing. The data hold millions of clones, with 90% to 95% observed a single time. The sample comprised naive CD4+ T cells sorted from blood. These TCRs come from a man between 18 and 35 years old in good health. Each CDR3 is given with its conserved first and last residue.

j_gene | v_gene | CDR3aa
TRBJ2-6 | TRBV7-3 | CASSRLLSGANVLTF
TRBJ2-7 | TRBV10-2 | CASRRESYEQYF
TRBJ2-7 | TRBV10-3 | CAISDLPGSSYEQYF
TRBJ2-2 | TRBV19 | CASSPFAGQNTGELFF
TRBJ2-7 | TRBV19 | CASSIFRGTEQYF
TRBJ2-2 | TRBV10-3 | CAISENTAGTGELFF
TRBJ1-4 | TRBV6-5 | CASSYSGPGTNEKLFF
TRBJ1-1 | TRBV4-1 | CASSQAGTGKRVLVQAFF
TRBJ2-7 | TRBV5-8 | CASSRQDGYEQYF
TRBJ2-2 | TRBV10-2 | CASNDRTPGELFF
TRBJ1-4 | TRBV5-1 | CASSLGRSTNEKLFF
TRBJ2-3 | TRBV30 | CAWSASGRPTTDTQYF
TRBJ2-7 | TRBV27 | CASGGTPYEQYF
TRBJ1-2 | TRBV7-8 | CASSPRDRGIYGYTF
TRBJ2-2 | TRBV10-3 | CAISEPGLASSPNTGELFF
TRBJ1-2 | TRBV30 | CAWSTKNGGLGYTF
TRBJ2-5 | TRBV10-3 | CATAKRRTEDQETQYF
TRBJ2-1 | TRBV30 | CAWSDTLGGGKLWFF
TRBJ1-1 | TRBV18 | CASSYGNTEAFF
TRBJ1-2 | TRBV13 | CASSLYRSYGYTF
TRBJ1-4 | TRBV18 | CASSRQGQVNEKLFF
TRBJ2-7 | TRBV5-1 | CASSQMSGGYEQYF
TRBJ1-2 | TRBV2 | CASSEASVRLGYTF
TRBJ2-5 | TRBV11-2 | CASSLTGGGGSQETQYF
TRBJ1-3 | TRBV6-6 | CASNEWNTIYF
TRBJ2-7 | TRBV18 | CASSVQGAYEQYF
TRBJ2-7 | TRBV5-1 | CASSLAMTGGRSHEQYF
TRBJ1-2 | TRBV10-3 | CASSLRGHYGYTF
TRBJ2-7 | TRBV5-5 | CASRPDGLSYEQYF
TRBJ1-2 | TRBV9 | CASSLWTAANYGYTF
TRBJ2-5 | TRBV18 | CASSQALQETQYF
TRBJ1-3 | TRBV7-7 | CASSLARQGGNTIYF
TRBJ2-2 | TRBV5-6 | CASSLQGARDLFF
TRBJ2-4 | TRBV18 | CASSPGRGQYF
TRBJ2-7 | TRBV7-9 | CASSSSGGESYEQYF
TRBJ2-7 | TRBV30 | CAWSVGSYEQYF
TRBJ2-3 | TRBV4-3 | CASSQGGGRIEDTQYF
TRBJ1-5 | TRBV6-1 | CASSELAGNQPQHF
TRBJ1-5 | TRBV28 | CASSLGGTTSNQPQHF
TRBJ2-7 | TRBV7-2 | CASSLGGTPSYEQYF
TRBJ2-7 | TRBV2 | CASSIYEQYF
TRBJ2-1 | TRBV5-4 | CASSRFTGTSGHNEQFF
TRBJ1-3 | TRBV2 | CASSVKGGDSGNTIYF
TRBJ2-5 | TRBV5-4 | CASSRGLGEETQYF
TRBJ1-6 | TRBV6-5 | CASCRGARSPLHF
TRBJ2-7 | TRBV5-1 | CASSLDNRVYEQYF
TRBJ2-5 | TRBV27 | CASSLGSKGAETQYF
TRBJ2-5 | TRBV2 | CASSRGWDTAWETQYF
TRBJ1-2 | TRBV5-1 | CASSPRTDANYGYTF
TRBJ2-7 | TRBV7-2 | CASSLGYFNKRATYEQYF
TRBJ1-5 | TRBV5-1 | CASSSGSDSNQPQHF
TRBJ2-7 | TRBV18 | CASSIGDEQYF
TRBJ2-3 | TRBV6-1 | CASSAGQGVTDTQYF
TRBJ2-7 | TRBV5-6 | CASKMSDREFYEQYF
TRBJ2-3 | TRBV18 | CASSLGAGGTDTQYF
TRBJ1-6 | TRBV7-6 | CASSLDTETPLHF
TRBJ2-5 | TRBV6-5 | CASSYSRELRETQYF